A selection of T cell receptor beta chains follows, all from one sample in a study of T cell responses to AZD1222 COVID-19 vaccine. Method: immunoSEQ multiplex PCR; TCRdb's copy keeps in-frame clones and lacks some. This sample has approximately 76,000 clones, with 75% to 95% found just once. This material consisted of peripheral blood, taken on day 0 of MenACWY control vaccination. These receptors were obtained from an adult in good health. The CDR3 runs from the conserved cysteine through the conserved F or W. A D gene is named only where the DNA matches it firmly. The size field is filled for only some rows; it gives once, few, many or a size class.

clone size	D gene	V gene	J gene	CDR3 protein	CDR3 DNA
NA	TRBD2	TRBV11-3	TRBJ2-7	CASSPTGGYEQYF	TGTGCCAGCAGCCCCACGGGGGGATACGAGCAGTACTTC
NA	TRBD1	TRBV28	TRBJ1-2	CASSFGDRPNGYTF	TGTGCCAGCAGTTTCGGGGACAGACCGAATGGCTACACCTTC
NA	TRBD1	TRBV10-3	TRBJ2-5	CAISDPTGGVETQYF	TGTGCCATCAGTGACCCTACAGGGGGTGTAGAGACCCAGTACTTC
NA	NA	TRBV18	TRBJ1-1	CASSPGLMNTEAFF	TGTGCCAGCTCCCCGGGTCTCATGAACACTGAAGCTTTCTTT
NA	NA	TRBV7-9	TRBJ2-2	CASTFLEGELFF	TGTGCCAGCACTTTCCTCGAAGGGGAGCTGTTTTTT
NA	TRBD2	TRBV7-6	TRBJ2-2	CASSPRWASGTGELFF	TGTGCCAGCTCCCCCCGTTGGGCTAGCGGTACCGGGGAGCTGTTTTTT
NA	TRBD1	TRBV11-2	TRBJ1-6	CASSHAGRGRTNSPLHF	TGTGCCAGCAGCCACGCCGGCAGGGGGCGGACTAATTCACCCCTCCACTTT
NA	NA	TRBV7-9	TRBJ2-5	CASSFGGQRQPETQYF	TGTGCCAGCAGCTTCGGGGGGCAAAGACAACCAGAGACCCAGTACTTC
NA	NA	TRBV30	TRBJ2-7	CAWTTSSYEQYF	TGTGCCTGGACGACGTCTTCCTACGAGCAGTACTTC
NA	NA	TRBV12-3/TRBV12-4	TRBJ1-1	CASSFGQNTEAFF	TGTGCCAGCAGTTTTGGCCAAAACACTGAAGCTTTCTTT
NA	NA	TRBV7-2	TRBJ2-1	CASSLEWTPPYNEQFF	TGTGCCAGCAGCTTAGAGTGGACACCCCCCTACAATGAGCAGTTCTTC
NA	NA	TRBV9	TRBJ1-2	CASSVGGSGGYTF	TGTGCCAGCAGCGTAGGGGGTTCGGGCGGCTACACCTTC
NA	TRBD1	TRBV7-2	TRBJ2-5	CASSSGTGVGETQYF	TGTGCCAGCAGCTCCGGGACAGGGGTCGGGGAGACCCAGTACTTC
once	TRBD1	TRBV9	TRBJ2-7	CASSPWTGNDEQYF	TGTGCCAGCAGCCCCTGGACAGGGAACGACGAGCAGTACTTC
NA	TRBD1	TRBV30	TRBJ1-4	CAWSVPGQMNEKLFF	TGTGCCTGGAGTGTACCGGGACAGATGAATGAAAAACTGTTTTTT
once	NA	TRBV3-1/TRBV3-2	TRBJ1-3	CASSQQGYRNTIYF	TGTGCCAGCAGCCAACAGGGGTATAGAAACACCATATATTTT
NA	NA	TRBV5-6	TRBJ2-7	CASSWPQSSYEQYF	TGTGCCAGCAGCTGGCCACAGAGCTCCTACGAGCAGTACTTC
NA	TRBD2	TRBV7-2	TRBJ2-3	CASSLLAGGPQTTQYF	TGTGCCAGCAGCTTATTAGCGGGAGGCCCCCAGACAACGCAGTATTTT
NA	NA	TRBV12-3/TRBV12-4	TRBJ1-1	CASSLGYTEAFF	TGTGCCAGCAGTCTAGGCTACACTGAAGCTTTCTTT
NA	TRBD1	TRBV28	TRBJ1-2	CASSPGQGAGGYTF	TGTGCCAGCAGTCCAGGACAGGGGGCGGGCGGCTACACCTTC
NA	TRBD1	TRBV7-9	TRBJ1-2	CASSQGQANGGYTF	TGTGCCAGCAGCCAGGGACAGGCTAATGGCGGCTACACCTTC
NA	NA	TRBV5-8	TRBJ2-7	CASSWAGRYEQYF	TGTGCCAGCAGCTGGGCCGGGCGGTACGAGCAGTACTTC
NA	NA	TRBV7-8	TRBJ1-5	CASSLASNQPQHF	TGTGCCAGCAGCTTAGCCAGCAATCAGCCCCAGCATTTT
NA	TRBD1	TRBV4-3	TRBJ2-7	CASSQDRGQGEQYF	TGCGCCAGCAGCCAGGACAGGGGGCAGGGCGAGCAGTACTTC
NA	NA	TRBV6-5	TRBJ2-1	CASGEASGLF	TGTGCCAGCGGAGAGGCTAGTGGACTCTTC
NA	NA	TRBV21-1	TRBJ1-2	CASSKGNRVYYGYTF	TGTGCCAGCAGCAAAGGGAACAGGGTATACTATGGCTACACCTTC
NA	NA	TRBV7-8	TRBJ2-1	CASSLAQGGSGQFF	TGTGCCAGCAGCTTAGCGCAGGGCGGGTCCGGGCAGTTCTTC
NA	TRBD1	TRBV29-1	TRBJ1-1	CSVGGQGGQAFF	TGCAGCGTTGGGGGACAGGGAGGACAAGCTTTCTTT
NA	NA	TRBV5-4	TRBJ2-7	CASSHDSFGKTGEQYF	TGTGCCAGCAGCCATGACTCGTTCGGGAAAACTGGCGAGCAGTACTTC